The 11 T cell receptor beta chains below were found in one sample sequenced in a study of PD-L1 blockade in urothelial cancer. The method was immunoSEQ multiplex PCR; TCRdb's version includes in-frame clones alone and lacks a portion of them. Of 50,000 to 60,000 clones in the sample, 84% were seen once. This specimen consisted of PBMCs, obtained around atezolizumab (anti-PD-L1) treatment. Every receptor here comes from a man aged 40-49 years with urothelial cancer.

The chain is built from TRBV29-1 and TRBJ2-1, with D possibly TRBD1 on 5 matching bases. The CDR3 is 12 residues long. The V and J ends lost 6 bases and 8 bases respectively, with 14 bases between them. Germline loops: CDR1 SQVTM, CDR2 ANQGSEA. The CDR3 sequence: CSVTETVDEQFF. The CDR3, as DNA: TGCAGCGTCACCGAGACAGTCGATGAGCAGTTCTTC.

The chain carries TRBV27 and TRBJ2-2; D perhaps matches TRBD1 (5 bases). V was trimmed by 5 bases and J by 7 bases, leaving 11 bases between them. CDR3 length: 13 residues. In germline, CDR1 is MNHEY, CDR2 SMNVEV (reference sequence). DNA of the CDR3: TGTGCCAGCAGTCCACAGGTTGTCGGGGAGCTGTTTTTT. It encodes CASSPQVVGELFF.

The chain recombines TRBV7-3 with TRBJ2-1; tentatively, D is TRBD2 (5 bases). CDR1 SGHTA and CDR2 FQGTGA come from the germline V gene. The CDR3 has 15 residues. V lost 2 bases to trimming and J lost 4 bases, with 12 bases between them. The CDR3 region is CASSLDAGSYNEQFF. CDR3 DNA: TGTGCCAGCAGCTTAGACGCGGGCTCTTACAATGAGCAGTTCTTC.

The chain uses TRBV6-1 and TRBJ2-7; D perhaps matches TRBD2 (5 bases). The germline V gene has CDR1 MNHNS and CDR2 SASEGT. Trimming removed 6 bases from V and 3 bases from J, with 6 bases in between. This CDR3 has 11 residues. The chain's CDR3 is CASRTIYEQYF. The DNA of the CDR3 is TGTGCCAGCAGGACTATCTACGAGCAGTACTTC.

The chain is built from TRBV6-5 and TRBJ2-3, with 9 bases fitting TRBD2. This CDR3 is 15 amino acids long. Germline V CDR1 and CDR2: MNHEY, SVGAGI. J gave up 2 bases and V 5 bases, and 5 bases lay outside the gene matches. CDR3 protein: CASSGRLAVTDTQYF. The CDR3 bases are TGTGCCAGCAGTGGCAGACTAGCGGTCACAGATACGCAGTATTTT.

The chain employs TRBV28 and TRBJ1-2; 8 bases agree with TRBD1. J lost 2 bases, V lost 6 bases, and 5 bases had no gene match. This CDR3 comprises 14 residues. CDR1 is MDHEN, CDR2 SYDVKM, per germline. The CDR3 DNA sequence: TGTGCCAGCAGAGAGAGGACAGGGAACTATGGCTACACCTTC. Residues: CASRERTGNYGYTF.

The rearrangement joins TRBV5-1 to TRBJ2-7; 14 bases are shared with TRBD2. Germline CDR1 SGHRS, CDR2 YFSETQ. The CDR3 consists of 18 residues. V lost 7 bases, J lost 3 bases, and 15 bases stayed unmatched. The CDR3 loop reads CASQRELTSGRGVYEQYF. In nucleotides, the CDR3 is TGCGCCAGCCAGAGGGAGCTGACTAGCGGGAGGGGGGTCTACGAGCAGTACTTC.

The CDR3 here is CASSDAGTGYNEQFF. CDR3 in DNA: TGCGCCAGCAGCGACGCCGGGACAGGGTACAATGAGCAGTTCTTC. This rearrangement joins TRBV5-1 to TRBJ2-1; TRBD1 aligns across 9 bases. Germline loops: CDR1 SGHRS, CDR2 YFSETQ. V lost 4 bases and J lost 4; bases outside the gene matches: 6. The CDR3 sequence is 15 residues long.

This rearrangement joins TRBV6-5 to TRBJ2-7; D perhaps matches TRBD1 (6 bases). Trimming removed 6 bases at V and 3 bases at J, with 12 bases between. Germline V gives CDR1 MNHEY, CDR2 SVGAGI. The CDR3 extends over 13 amino acids. The CDR3 DNA reads as TGTGCCAGCAGATTCGGACAGTACTACGAGCAGTACTTC. Protein sequence: CASRFGQYYEQYF.

The chain recombines TRBV5-6 with TRBJ2-5; weak D call: TRBD1 (6 bases). From germline, CDR1 is SGHDT and CDR2 YYEEEE. The CDR3 contains 15 residues. V lost 3 bases, J lost 2 bases, and 14 bases lay in between. The CDR3 DNA reads TGTGCCAGCAGCTCGCCTCAGGGACAACAAGAGACCCAGTACTTC. Translated: CASSSPQGQQETQYF. The complete variable domain, with remaining parts taken from reference TRBV5-6 and TRBJ2-5, reads DAGVTQSPTHLIKTRGQQVTLRCSPKSGHDTVSWYQQALGQGPQFIFQYYEEEERQRGNFPDRFSGHQFPNYSSELNVNALLLGDSALYLCASSSPQGQQETQYFGPGTRLLVL.

V is TRBV5-1 and J is TRBJ2-2, with D possibly TRBD1 on 5 matching bases. V gave up 9 bases and J gave up 2 bases, with 14 bases separating them. The CDR3 loop spans 14 amino acids. Germline loops: CDR1 SGHRS, CDR2 YFSETQ. The CDR3 loop reads CATATDLNTGELFF. In DNA form, the CDR3 reads TGCGCCACCGCGACAGACCTAAACACCGGGGAGCTGTTTTTT.